Listed below are T cell receptor beta chains from one sample, sequenced in a study of molecular identifiers for immune sequencing clone quantification. One entry per CDR3 protein, called by TCRdb with MiXCR from the PCR reads. The sample carries about 640,000 distinct CDR3 sequences, nearly 20% recorded once. Sequenced material: naive CD8+ T cells from blood, with Jurkat cell RNA spiked in. The receptor source for this set is a human donor in good health. Some libraries in this study had Jurkat cell RNA spiked in. CDR3s include the opening cysteine and the closing phenylalanine or tryptophan. Fields, in order: CDR3 DNA, CDR3 protein, clone size, J gene, V gene, D gene. D genes are given only for firm matches. Clone size, where shown, is once, few, many, or a class for clones that have expanded.

TGTGCCAGCAGCTTAGCGGGCAGGACCAGCTCCCACGAGCAGTACTTC	CASSLAGRTSSHEQYF	NA	TRBJ2-7	TRBV7-8	NA
TGTGCCAGCAGGGACAGGACTTCTAATGAAAAACTGTTTTTT	CASRDRTSNEKLFF	many	TRBJ1-4	TRBV2	TRBD1
TGTGCCAGCAGTGACGGGGGGATGAGCACAGATACGCAGTATTTT	CASSDGGMSTDTQYF	few	TRBJ2-3	TRBV27	TRBD2
TGTGCCACCAGCAGAGATGGGGGGGAGCAAGTCGCAGATACGCAGTATTTT	CATSRDGGEQVADTQYF	many	TRBJ2-3	TRBV15	TRBD2
TGTGCCACCAGTGACCCCGGGACAGGGGGAAATAGCAATCGGCCCCAGCATTTT	CATSDPGTGGNSNRPQHF	NA	TRBJ1-5	TRBV24-1	TRBD1
TGCAGTGCTAGAGATAGGCACGGCAACTCTGGAAACACCATATATTTT	CSARDRHGNSGNTIYF	many	TRBJ1-3	TRBV20-1	NA
TGTGCCAGCAGCCGCTGGGGGGAGACAGATACGCAGTATTTT	CASSRWGETDTQYF	many	TRBJ2-3	TRBV7-9	NA
TGTGCCAGCTCACCCAGGGACAGCATCTACGAGCAGTACTTC	CASSPRDSIYEQYF	few	TRBJ2-7	TRBV18	TRBD1
TGCGCCAGCAGACCCGGGGTCCTGGGGGCAGATACGCAGTATTTT	CASRPGVLGADTQYF	NA	TRBJ2-3	TRBV5-1	NA
TGCAGTGCAGACGACAGGGGTAGGACAGATACGCAGTATTTT	CSADDRGRTDTQYF	many	TRBJ2-3	TRBV20-1	TRBD1
TGCGCCAGCAGCCAAGTGGTCGGGGTACATGAGCAGTTCTTC	CASSQVVGVHEQFF	many	TRBJ2-1	TRBV4-1	NA
TGCGCCAGCAGCCAAGAGTTCACTAGCGGGTACGAGCAGTACTTC	CASSQEFTSGYEQYF	many	TRBJ2-7	TRBV4-1	TRBD2
TGTGCCAGCAGTTACGGGGGGACCTTTACTAGCAATCAGCCCCAGCATTTT	CASSYGGTFTSNQPQHF	few	TRBJ1-5	TRBV6-2/TRBV6-3	NA
TGTGCCAGCAGTAGTAGGCCTCTCTCGGATACGCAGTATTTT	CASSSRPLSDTQYF	many	TRBJ2-3	TRBV27	NA
TGTGCCAGCAGCCTGGACGATGAAGTCGAGCAGTACTTC	CASSLDDEVEQYF	many	TRBJ2-7	TRBV11-2	NA
TGTGCCACCAGCAGAGATTTACAAGAGACCCAGTACTTC	CATSRDLQETQYF	many	TRBJ2-5	TRBV15	NA
TGTGCCAGCAGCTCAAATCAGACAGGGCGCCGGGATCAGCCCCAGCATTTT	CASSSNQTGRRDQPQHF	few	TRBJ1-5	TRBV7-9	TRBD1
TGTGCCAGCAGCCACCTTAAAGATACGCAGTATTTT	CASSHLKDTQYF	many	TRBJ2-3	TRBV7-9	NA
TGTGCCAGCAGCCCTACTAGCGCCTATGACAATGAGCAGTTCTTC	CASSPTSAYDNEQFF	few	TRBJ2-1	TRBV7-3	TRBD2
TGTGCCAGCAGCTGGGACAGGGGGCGAGGTGAGCAGTACTTC	CASSWDRGRGEQYF	many	TRBJ2-7	TRBV28	TRBD1
TGCGCCAGCAGCCAAGATGACAGGGACTACGAGCAGTACTTC	CASSQDDRDYEQYF	many	TRBJ2-7	TRBV4-3	TRBD1
TGTGCCAGCAGCCCCCGGGGACAGGGGGCAAAGCGGTACGAGCAGTACTTC	CASSPRGQGAKRYEQYF	many	TRBJ2-7	TRBV7-9	TRBD1
TGTGCCAGCAGCGAGACCGGGACTAGCTATACCGGGGAGCTGTTTTTT	CASSETGTSYTGELFF	many	TRBJ2-2	TRBV7-6	TRBD2